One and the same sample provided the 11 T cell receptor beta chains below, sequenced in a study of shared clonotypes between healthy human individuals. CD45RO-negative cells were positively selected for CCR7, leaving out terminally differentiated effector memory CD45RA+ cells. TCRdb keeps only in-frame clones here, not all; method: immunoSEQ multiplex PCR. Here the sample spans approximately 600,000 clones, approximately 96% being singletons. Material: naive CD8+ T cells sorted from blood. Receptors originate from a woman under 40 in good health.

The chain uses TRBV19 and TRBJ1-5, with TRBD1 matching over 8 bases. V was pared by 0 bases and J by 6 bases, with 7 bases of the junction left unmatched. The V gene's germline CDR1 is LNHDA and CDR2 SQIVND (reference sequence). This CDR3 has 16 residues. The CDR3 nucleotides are TGTGCCAGTAGTATAGAAACAGGGGGTCGGGGTCAGCCCCAGCATTTT. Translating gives CASSIETGGRGQPQHF.

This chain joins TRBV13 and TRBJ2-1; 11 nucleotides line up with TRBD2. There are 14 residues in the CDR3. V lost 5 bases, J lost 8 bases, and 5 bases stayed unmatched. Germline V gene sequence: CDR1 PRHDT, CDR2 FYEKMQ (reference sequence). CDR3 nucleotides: TGTGCCAGCAGCACTAGCGGGAGTGGCGATGAGCAGTTCTTC. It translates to CASSTSGSGDEQFF.

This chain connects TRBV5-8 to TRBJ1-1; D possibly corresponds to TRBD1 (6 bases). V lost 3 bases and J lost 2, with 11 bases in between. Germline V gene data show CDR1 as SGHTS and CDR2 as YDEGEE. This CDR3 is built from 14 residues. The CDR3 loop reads CASSSNRDNTEAFF. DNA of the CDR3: TGTGCCAGCAGCTCGAACAGGGATAACACTGAAGCTTTCTTT.

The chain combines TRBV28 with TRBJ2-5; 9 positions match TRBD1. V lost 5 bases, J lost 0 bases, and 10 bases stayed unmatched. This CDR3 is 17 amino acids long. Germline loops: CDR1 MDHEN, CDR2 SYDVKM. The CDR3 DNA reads TGTGCCAGCAGTATATCCGGGACAGGGCCATACCAAGAGACCCAGTACTTC. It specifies CASSISGTGPYQETQYF.

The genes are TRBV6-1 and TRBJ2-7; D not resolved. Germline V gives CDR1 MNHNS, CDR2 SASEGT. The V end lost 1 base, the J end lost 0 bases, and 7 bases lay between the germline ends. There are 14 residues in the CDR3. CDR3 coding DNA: TGTGCCAGCAGTGAAGAGATAAGCTCCTACGAGCAGTACTTC. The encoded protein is CASSEEISSYEQYF.

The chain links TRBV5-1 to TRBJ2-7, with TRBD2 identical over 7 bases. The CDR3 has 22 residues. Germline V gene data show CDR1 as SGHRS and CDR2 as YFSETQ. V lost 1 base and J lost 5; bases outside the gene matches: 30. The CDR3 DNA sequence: TGCGCCAGCAGCTTGTTGTACTCGGGTAGGGCGGGAGTATATATTAGTGGCCACGAGCAGTACTTC. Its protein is CASSLLYSGRAGVYISGHEQYF.

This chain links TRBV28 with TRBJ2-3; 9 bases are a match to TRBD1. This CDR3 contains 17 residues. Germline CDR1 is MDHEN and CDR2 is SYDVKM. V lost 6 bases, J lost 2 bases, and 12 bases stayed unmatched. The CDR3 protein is CASSTMWTGAVTDTQYF. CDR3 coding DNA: TGTGCCAGCAGCACCATGTGGACAGGGGCCGTCACAGATACGCAGTATTTT.

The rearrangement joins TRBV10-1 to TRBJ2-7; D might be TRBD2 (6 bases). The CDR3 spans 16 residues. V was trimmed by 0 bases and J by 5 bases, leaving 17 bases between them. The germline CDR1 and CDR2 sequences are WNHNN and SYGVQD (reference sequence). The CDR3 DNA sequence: TGCGCCAGCAGTGAGTCGACTGAGTTGGGGGGACACGAGCAGTACTTC. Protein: CASSESTELGGHEQYF.

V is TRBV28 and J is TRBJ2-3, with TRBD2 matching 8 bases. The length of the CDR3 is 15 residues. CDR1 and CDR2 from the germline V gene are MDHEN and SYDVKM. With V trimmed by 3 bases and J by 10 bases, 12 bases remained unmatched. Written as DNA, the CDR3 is TGTGCCAGCAGTTTTGTGGGGCAGCGGGAGTTGTCGCAGTATTTT. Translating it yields CASSFVGQRELSQYF.

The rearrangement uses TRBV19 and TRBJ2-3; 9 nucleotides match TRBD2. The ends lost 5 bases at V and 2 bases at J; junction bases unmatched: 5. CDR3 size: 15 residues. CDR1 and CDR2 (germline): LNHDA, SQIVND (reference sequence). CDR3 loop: CASSWVAGATDTQYF. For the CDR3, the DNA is TGTGCCAGTAGTTGGGTAGCGGGAGCCACAGATACGCAGTATTTT.

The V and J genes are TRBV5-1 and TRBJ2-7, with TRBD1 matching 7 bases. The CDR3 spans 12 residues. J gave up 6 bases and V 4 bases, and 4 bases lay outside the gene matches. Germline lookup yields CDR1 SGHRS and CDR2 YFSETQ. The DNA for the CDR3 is TGCGCCAGCAGCGTCACAGGGGTCGAGCAGTACTTC. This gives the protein CASSVTGVEQYF.